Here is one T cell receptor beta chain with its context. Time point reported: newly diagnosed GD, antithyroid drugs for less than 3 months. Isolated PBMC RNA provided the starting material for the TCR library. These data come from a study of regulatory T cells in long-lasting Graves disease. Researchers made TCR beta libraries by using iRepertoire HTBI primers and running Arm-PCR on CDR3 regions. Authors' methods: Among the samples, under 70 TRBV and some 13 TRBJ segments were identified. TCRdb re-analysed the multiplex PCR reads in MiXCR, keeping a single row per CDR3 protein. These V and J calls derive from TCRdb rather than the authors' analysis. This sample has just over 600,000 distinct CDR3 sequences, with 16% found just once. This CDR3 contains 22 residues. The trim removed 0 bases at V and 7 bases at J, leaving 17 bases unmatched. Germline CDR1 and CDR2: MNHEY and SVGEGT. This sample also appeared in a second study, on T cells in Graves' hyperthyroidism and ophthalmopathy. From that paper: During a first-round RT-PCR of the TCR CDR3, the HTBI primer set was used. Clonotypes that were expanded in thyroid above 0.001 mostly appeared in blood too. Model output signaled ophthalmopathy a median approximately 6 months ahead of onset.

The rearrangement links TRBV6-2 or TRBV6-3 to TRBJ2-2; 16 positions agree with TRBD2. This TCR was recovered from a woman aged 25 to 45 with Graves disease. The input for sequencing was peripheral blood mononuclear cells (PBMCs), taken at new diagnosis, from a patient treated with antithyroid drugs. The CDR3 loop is CASSYSNPGLAGGRQGDGELFF. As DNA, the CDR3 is TGTGCCAGCAGTTACTCCAATCCGGGACTAGCGGGAGGGCGCCAGGGAGACGGGGAGCTGTTTTTT.